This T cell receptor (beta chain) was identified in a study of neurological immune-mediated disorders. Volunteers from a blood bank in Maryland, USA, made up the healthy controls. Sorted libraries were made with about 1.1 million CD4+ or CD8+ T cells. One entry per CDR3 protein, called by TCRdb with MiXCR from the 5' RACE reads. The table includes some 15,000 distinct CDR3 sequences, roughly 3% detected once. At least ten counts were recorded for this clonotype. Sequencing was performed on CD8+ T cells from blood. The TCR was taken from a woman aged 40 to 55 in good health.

The CDR3 loop is CASIYPGTTGDEQYF. The CDR3 bases are TGTGCCAGCATTTACCCGGGAACCACGGGCGACGAGCAGTACTTC. This chain uses TRBV7-9 with TRBJ2-7; D might be TRBD2 (5 bases). The length of the CDR3 is 15 residues. Germline CDR1 SEHNR, CDR2 FQNEAQ (reference sequence). The V end lost 7 bases, the J end lost 5 bases, and 21 bases lay between the germline ends.